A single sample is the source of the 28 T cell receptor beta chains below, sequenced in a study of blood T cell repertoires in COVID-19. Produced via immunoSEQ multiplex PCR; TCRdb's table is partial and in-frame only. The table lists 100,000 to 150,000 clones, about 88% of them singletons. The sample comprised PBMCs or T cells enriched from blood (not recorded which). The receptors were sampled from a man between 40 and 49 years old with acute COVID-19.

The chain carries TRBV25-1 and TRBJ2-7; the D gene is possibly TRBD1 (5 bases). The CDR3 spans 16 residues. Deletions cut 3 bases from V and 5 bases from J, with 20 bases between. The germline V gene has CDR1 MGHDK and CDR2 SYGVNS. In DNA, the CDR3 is TGTGCCAGCAGTGACTTAGGGGCGCCGGCTCTCGACGAGCAGTACTTC. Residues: CASSDLGAPALDEQYF.

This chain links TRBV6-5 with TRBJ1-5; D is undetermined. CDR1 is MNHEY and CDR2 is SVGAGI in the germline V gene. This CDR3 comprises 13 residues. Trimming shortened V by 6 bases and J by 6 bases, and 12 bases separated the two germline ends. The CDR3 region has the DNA TGTGCCAGCAGCCCCCGGGTAGGTCAGCCCCAGCATTTT. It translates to CASSPRVGQPQHF.

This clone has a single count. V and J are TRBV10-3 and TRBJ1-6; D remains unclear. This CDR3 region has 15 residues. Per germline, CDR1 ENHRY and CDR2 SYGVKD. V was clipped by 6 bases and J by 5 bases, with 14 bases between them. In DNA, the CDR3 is TGTGCCATCAGCGACTGGACTGGGAATAATTCACCCCTCCACTTT. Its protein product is CAISDWTGNNSPLHF.

The CDR3, as DNA: TGCGCCAGCAGGGACAGCGTGAATCTGAACACTGAAGCTTTCTTT. It encodes CASRDSVNLNTEAFF. V is TRBV10-2 and J is TRBJ1-1; D may be TRBD1 (6 bases). V lost 6 bases, J lost 0 bases, and 14 bases lay in between. The CDR3 loop spans 15 amino acids. Germline values: CDR1 WSHSY, CDR2 SAAADI.

CDR3 in amino acids: CASSPQAGEDTQYF. In nucleotides, the CDR3 is TGTGCCAGCAGCCCTCAAGCGGGAGAAGATACGCAGTATTTT. The chain combines TRBV4-2 with TRBJ2-3; 8 positions agree with TRBD2. From germline, CDR1 is LGHNA and CDR2 YNFKEQ. V lost 4 bases to trimming and J lost 5 bases; unmatched junction nucleotides: 5. The CDR3 totals 14 residues.

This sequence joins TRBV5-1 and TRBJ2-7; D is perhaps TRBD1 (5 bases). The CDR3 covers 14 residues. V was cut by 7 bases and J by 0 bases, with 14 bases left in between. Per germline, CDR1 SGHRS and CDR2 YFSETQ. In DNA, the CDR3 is TGCGCCAGCCGTAGGACACTTAGCTCCTACGAGCAGTACTTC. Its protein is CASRRTLSSYEQYF.

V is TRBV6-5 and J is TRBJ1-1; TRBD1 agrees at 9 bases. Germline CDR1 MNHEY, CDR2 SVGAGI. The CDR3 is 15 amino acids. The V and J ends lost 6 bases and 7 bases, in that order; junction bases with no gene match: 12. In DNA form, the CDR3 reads TGTGCCAGCAGCCGACCCCAGGACAGGGGCGGTGAAGCTTTCTTT. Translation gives CASSRPQDRGGEAFF.

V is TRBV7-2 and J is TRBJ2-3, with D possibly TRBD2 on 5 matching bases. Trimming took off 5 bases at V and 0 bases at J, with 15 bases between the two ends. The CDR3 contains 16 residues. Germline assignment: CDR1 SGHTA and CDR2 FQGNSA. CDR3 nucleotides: TGTGCCAGCAGCCTGTGGACGGGAACTAGCACAGATACGCAGTATTTT. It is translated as CASSLWTGTSTDTQYF.

This chain's CDR3 is CASSLDSSNTEAFF. In DNA form, the CDR3 reads TGTGCCAGCAGCTTGGACAGTTCGAACACTGAAGCTTTCTTT. The rearrangement uses TRBV7-9 and TRBJ1-1; perhaps TRBD1 as D (6 bases). The V and J ends lost 3 bases and 1 base respectively, with 9 bases between them. Per germline, CDR1 SEHNR and CDR2 FQNEAQ (reference sequence). The CDR3 is 14 residues long.

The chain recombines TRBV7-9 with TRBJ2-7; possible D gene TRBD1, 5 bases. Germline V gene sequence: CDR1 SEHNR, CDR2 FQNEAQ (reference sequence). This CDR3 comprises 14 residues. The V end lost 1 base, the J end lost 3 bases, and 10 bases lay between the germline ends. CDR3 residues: CASSLGGRNYEQYF. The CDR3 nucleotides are TGTGCCAGCAGCTTAGGGGGCAGGAACTACGAGCAGTACTTC.

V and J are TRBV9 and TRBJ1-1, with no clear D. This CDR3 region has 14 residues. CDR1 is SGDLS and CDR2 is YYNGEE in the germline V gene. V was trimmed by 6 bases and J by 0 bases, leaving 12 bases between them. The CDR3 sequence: CASTRDGMNTEAFF. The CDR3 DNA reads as TGTGCCAGCACCCGAGACGGGATGAACACTGAAGCTTTCTTT.

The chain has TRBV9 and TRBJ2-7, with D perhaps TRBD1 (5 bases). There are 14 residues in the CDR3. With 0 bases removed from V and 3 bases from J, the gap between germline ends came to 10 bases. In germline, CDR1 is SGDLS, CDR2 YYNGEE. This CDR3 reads CASSVAAQGYEQYF. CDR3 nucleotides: TGTGCCAGCAGCGTAGCGGCGCAGGGCTACGAGCAGTACTTC.

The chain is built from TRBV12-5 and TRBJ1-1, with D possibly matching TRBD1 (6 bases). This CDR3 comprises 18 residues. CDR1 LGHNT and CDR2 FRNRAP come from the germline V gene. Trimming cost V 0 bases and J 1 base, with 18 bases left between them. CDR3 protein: CASGLVRVLGAGNTEAFF. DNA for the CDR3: TGTGCTAGTGGTTTGGTAAGAGTCTTGGGGGCGGGGAACACTGAAGCTTTCTTT.

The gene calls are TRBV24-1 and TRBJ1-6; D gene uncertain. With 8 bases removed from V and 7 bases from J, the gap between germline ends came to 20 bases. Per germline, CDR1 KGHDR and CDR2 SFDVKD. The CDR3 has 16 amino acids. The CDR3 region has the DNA TGTGCCACCATACCCCTGGGGATTGGGAGGAATTCACCCCTCCACTTT. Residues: CATIPLGIGRNSPLHF.

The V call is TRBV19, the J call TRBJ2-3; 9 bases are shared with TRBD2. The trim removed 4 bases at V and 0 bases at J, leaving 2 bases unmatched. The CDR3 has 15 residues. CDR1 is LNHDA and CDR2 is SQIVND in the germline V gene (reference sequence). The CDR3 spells CASSNLAGSTDTQYF. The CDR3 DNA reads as TGTGCCAGTAGTAACCTAGCGGGGAGCACAGATACGCAGTATTTT.

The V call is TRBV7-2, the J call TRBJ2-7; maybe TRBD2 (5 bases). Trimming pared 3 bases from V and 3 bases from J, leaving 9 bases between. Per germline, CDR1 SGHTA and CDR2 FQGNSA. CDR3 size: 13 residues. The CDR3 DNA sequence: TGTGCCAGCAGCTTTGTTAGCGTCTACGAGCAGTACTTC. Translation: CASSFVSVYEQYF.

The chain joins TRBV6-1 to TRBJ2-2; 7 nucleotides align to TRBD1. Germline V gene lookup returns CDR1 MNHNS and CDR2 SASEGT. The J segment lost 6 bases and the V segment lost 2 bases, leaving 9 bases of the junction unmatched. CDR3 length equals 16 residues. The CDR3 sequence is CASSERETGWAGELFF. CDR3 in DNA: TGTGCCAGCAGTGAAAGAGAGACAGGGTGGGCCGGGGAGCTGTTTTTT.

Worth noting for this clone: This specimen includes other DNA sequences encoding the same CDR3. The CDR3 bases are TGTGCCAGCAGTCCAATCAATTCACCCCTCCACTTT. It translates to CASSPINSPLHF. The V gene is TRBV27, the J gene TRBJ1-6, with D unresolved. V was pared by 5 bases and J by 7 bases, with 6 bases between. The CDR3 runs 12 residues. Germline CDR1 is MNHEY and CDR2 is SMNVEV (reference sequence).

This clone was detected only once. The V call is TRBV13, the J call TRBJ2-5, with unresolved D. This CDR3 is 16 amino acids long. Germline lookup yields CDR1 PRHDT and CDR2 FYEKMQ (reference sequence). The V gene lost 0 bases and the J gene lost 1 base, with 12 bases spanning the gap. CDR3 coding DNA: TGTGCCAGCAGCTTAGGCCTAGGCTTAACCCAAGAGACCCAGTACTTC. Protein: CASSLGLGLTQETQYF.

The CDR3 bases are TGTGCCAGCAGCCCAAACCCTACAAACACCATATATTTT. It specifies CASSPNPTNTIYF. This chain connects TRBV7-9 to TRBJ1-3; D remains ambiguous. The CDR3 is 13 residues long. V was cut by 5 bases and J by 6 bases, with 11 bases left in between. CDR1 and CDR2 from the germline V gene are SEHNR and FQNEAQ (reference sequence).

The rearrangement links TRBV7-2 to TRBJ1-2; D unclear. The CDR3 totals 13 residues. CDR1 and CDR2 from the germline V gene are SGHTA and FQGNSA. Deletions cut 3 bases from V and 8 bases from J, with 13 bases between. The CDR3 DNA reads TGTGCCAGCAGCTTCTCGACGAGCGGGGGCTACACCTTC. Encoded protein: CASSFSTSGGYTF.

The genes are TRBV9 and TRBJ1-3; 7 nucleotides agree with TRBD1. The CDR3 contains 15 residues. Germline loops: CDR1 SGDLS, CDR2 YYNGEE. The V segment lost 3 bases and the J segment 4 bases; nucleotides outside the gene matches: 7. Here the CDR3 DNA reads TGTGCCAGCAGCGCTACTACAGGGGTAGGAAACACCATATATTTT. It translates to CASSATTGVGNTIYF.

CDR3 in amino acids: CAWTLLSPVEQYF. The CDR3 DNA reads TGTGCCTGGACCCTCCTATCCCCCGTCGAGCAGTACTTC. The J gene is TRBJ2-7, the V gene TRBV30; D gene uncertain. In germline, CDR1 is GTSNPN, CDR2 SVGIG (reference sequence). V shed 4 bases and J shed 6 bases, with 16 bases lying between them. There are 13 residues in the CDR3. Supplemented by reference TRBV30 and TRBJ2-7, the full variable domain reads SQTIHQWPATLVQPVGSPLSLECTVEGTSNPNLYWYRQAAGRGLQLLFYSVGIGQISSEVPQNLSASRPQDRQFILSSKKLLLSDSGFYLCAWTLLSPVEQYFGPGTRLTVT.

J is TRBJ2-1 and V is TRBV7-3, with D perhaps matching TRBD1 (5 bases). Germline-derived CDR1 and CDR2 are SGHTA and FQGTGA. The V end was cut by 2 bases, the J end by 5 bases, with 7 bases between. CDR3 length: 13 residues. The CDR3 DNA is TGTGCCAGCAGCTTACTGACAGACAATGAGCAGTTCTTC. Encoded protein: CASSLLTDNEQFF.

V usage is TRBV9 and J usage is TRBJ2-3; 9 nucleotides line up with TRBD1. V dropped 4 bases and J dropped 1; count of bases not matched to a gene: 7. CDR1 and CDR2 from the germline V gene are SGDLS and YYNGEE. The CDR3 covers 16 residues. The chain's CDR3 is CASSPSGQGGTDTQYF. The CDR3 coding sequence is TGTGCCAGCAGCCCATCGGGACAGGGCGGCACAGATACGCAGTATTTT.

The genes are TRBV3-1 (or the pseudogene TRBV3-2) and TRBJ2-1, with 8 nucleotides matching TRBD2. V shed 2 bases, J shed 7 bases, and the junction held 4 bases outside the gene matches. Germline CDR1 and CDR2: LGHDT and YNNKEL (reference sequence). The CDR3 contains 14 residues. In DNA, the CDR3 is TGTGCCAGCAGCCAAAAGGGCGGGGGGAATGAGCAGTTCTTC. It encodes CASSQKGGGNEQFF.

CDR3 nucleotide sequence: TGTGCCAGCAGCGCCTTAGACTTCCCCCCCCACTATGGCTACACCTTC. The encoded protein is CASSALDFPPHYGYTF. This chain uses TRBV9 with TRBJ1-2; D not certain. There are 16 residues in the CDR3. V lost 3 bases and J 3 bases, leaving 18 bases between the germline ends. From germline, CDR1 is SGDLS and CDR2 YYNGEE.

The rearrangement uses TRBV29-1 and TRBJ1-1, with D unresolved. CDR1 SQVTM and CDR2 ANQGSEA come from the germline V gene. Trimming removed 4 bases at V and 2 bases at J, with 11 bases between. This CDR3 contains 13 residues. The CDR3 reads CSVAVQTNTEAFF. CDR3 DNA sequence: TGCAGCGTTGCGGTGCAGACAAACACTGAAGCTTTCTTT.